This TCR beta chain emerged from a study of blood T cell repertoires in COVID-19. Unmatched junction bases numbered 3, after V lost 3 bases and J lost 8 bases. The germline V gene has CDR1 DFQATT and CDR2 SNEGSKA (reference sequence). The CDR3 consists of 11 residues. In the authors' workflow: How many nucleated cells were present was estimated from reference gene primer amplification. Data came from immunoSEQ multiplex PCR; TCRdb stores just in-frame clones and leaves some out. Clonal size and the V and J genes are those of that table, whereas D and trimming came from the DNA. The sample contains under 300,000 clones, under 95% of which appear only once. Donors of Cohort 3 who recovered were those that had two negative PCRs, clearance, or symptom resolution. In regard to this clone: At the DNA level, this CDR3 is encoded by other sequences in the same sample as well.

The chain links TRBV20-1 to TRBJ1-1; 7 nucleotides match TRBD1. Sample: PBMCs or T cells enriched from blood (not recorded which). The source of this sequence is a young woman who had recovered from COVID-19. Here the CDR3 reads CSASRGSEAFF. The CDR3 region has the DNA TGCAGTGCTAGCAGGGGGAGCGAAGCTTTCTTT.